What follows describes a single TCR beta chain. No antigen is known for it. The sample originates from a study of Ad26.COV2.S vaccination and SARS-CoV-2 variants. The CDR3 extends over 14 amino acids. Germline V lookup: CDR1 SNHLY, CDR2 FYNNEI. The V gene lost 5 bases and the J gene lost 0 bases, with 5 bases spanning the gap. Generated by immunoSEQ multiplex PCR, the TCRdb table keeps only in-frame clones and is missing some. Here the sample spans around 320,000 clones, around 86% being singletons. Treatment here: roughly 19 received Ad26.COV2.S at low or high dose, single or two shots; about 5 received placebo; per-sample allocation not given. Sampling was performed 63 days after the first vaccine or placebo injection. An adult aged 18-55 years in Boston served as the donor. Regarding the study as a whole: Researchers cautioned that TCR breadth and depth analyses may have underestimated total T cell responses. Vaccinees and placebo recipients showed similar non-spike TCR breadth.

The source was peripheral blood, collected in a trial of Ad26.COV2.S vaccine versus placebo. This TCR was recovered from a person between 18 and 65 years old who received the Ad26.COV2.S COVID-19 vaccine or a placebo. The genes are TRBV2 and TRBJ1-6, with D unclear. The DNA of the CDR3 is TGTGCCAGCAGTCTGGACTCCTATAATTCACCCCTCCACTTT. This encodes CASSLDSYNSPLHF.